The 3 T cell receptor beta chains given below trace back to one sample, sequenced in a study of blood T cell repertoires in COVID-19. Here immunoSEQ multiplex PCR was the method, and the copy in TCRdb shows in-frame clones only, minus some. The data contain approximately 35,000 clones, roughly 86% of them singletons. Sequencing was done on a sample of peripheral blood. The source is a human donor in a cohort sampled during active COVID-19.

The rearrangement joins TRBV28 to TRBJ2-5; D is possibly TRBD1 (6 bases). V shed 4 bases and J shed 5 bases, with 14 bases lying between them. The CDR3 consists of 14 residues. CDR1 and CDR2 from the germline V gene are MDHEN and SYDVKM. In nucleotides, the CDR3 is TGTGCCAGCAGTTCCCCTGACAGGAGGGAGACCCAGTACTTC. Translation: CASSSPDRRETQYF.

The chain has TRBV7-2 and TRBJ2-2; D perhaps matches TRBD1 (6 bases). The CDR3 has 15 amino acids. Trimming removed 4 bases from V and 1 base from J, with 10 bases in between. The germline CDR1 and CDR2 sequences are SGHTA and FQGNSA. The CDR3 sequence is CASSWGPENTGELFF. The CDR3 DNA sequence: TGTGCCAGCAGCTGGGGGCCAGAGAACACCGGGGAGCTGTTTTTT.

The rearrangement uses TRBV6-1 and TRBJ2-3, with 10 bases matching TRBD2. The V gene end was trimmed by 2 bases and the J gene end by 3 bases; junction bases not matched to a gene: 5. The CDR3 spans 16 residues. Germline CDR1 is MNHNS and CDR2 is SASEGT. CDR3 bases: TGTGCCAGCAGTGAAAGGCAGCGGGGGGGTACAGATACGCAGTATTTT. Protein product: CASSERQRGGTDTQYF.